Shown below are 22 T cell receptor beta chains from a single sample sequenced in a study of T cells in Graves' hyperthyroidism and ophthalmopathy. Amplification yielded TCR beta CDR3 regions, with RNA transcripts as the source. A set of HTBI primers served as the primers for a first-round RT-PCR of the TCR CDR3. MiXCR, run by TCRdb on the multiplex PCR reads, gives a single entry per CDR3 protein. The repertoire has under 300,000 distinct CDR3 sequences, about 14% of them found once; the top ten carry 6% to 8%. What was sequenced was blood. The source of these receptors is a woman in her 30s with Graves' hyperthyroidism that later progressed to Graves' ophthalmopathy.

This clonotype was seen ten or more times. DNA for the CDR3: TGTGCCAGCAGTAAAAGCAGGGTAGCGCCGCAGGGTACGCAGTATTTT. As protein: CASSKSRVAPQGTQYF. This sequence joins TRBV2 and TRBJ2-3; D could derive from TRBD1 or TRBD2 (5 bases each). Germline-derived CDR1 and CDR2 are SNHLY and FYNNEI. The V and J ends lost 5 bases and 8 bases respectively, with 23 bases between them. CDR3 length equals 16 residues.

This clonotype was seen more than once but under ten times. This sequence joins TRBV20-1 and TRBJ2-2, with D possibly TRBD1 on 5 matching bases. CDR1 is DFQATT and CDR2 is SNEGSKA in the germline V gene (reference sequence). V lost 4 bases to trimming and J lost 6 bases, with 9 bases between them. CDR3 length equals 12 residues. The CDR3 region has the DNA TGCAGTGCTACTACAGGCCCCGGGGAGCTGTTTTTT. This translates into CSATTGPGELFF.

This clonotype has only a few counts. The V call is TRBV4-3, the J call TRBJ2-2; no reliable D call. There are 15 residues in the CDR3. Germline CDR1 LGHNA, CDR2 YSLEER. With 0 bases removed from V and 5 bases from J, the gap between germline ends came to 10 bases. The CDR3: CASSQDSVGTGELFF. The CDR3, as DNA: TGCGCCAGCAGCCAAGATTCAGTGGGGACCGGGGAGCTGTTTTTT.

This clonotype has a handful of counts. A much more abundant neighbour one base away suggests this may be a read error. The chain has TRBV20-1 and TRBJ2-1, with 10 bases lining up with TRBD2. In germline, CDR1 is DFQATT, CDR2 SNEGSKA (reference sequence). This CDR3 has 15 amino acids. CDR3 sequence reads: CSASPTSGYYKEQFF. CDR3 coding DNA: TGCAGTGCCTCCCCGACTAGCGGGTATTACAAGGAGCAGTTCTTC.

This clonotype has at least ten counts. The rearrangement uses TRBV19 and TRBJ2-1; TRBD1 matches 9 bases. Germline V gene lookup returns CDR1 LNHDA and CDR2 SQIVND (reference sequence). The CDR3 loop spans 15 amino acids. Trimming at V came to 1 base and at J to 9 bases, leaving 7 bases not matched to a gene. The CDR3 reads CASSIGGQGRGEQFF. The CDR3 DNA reads as TGTGCCAGTAGTATAGGGGGACAGGGTAGAGGTGAGCAGTTCTTC.

This clonotype was detected many times. The chain employs TRBV5-6 and TRBJ1-1; 7 nucleotides line up with TRBD1. The CDR3 has 16 amino acids. The ends lost 4 bases at V and 4 bases at J; junction bases unmatched: 13. The germline CDR1 and CDR2 sequences are SGHDT and YYEEEE. CDR3 loop: CASSMRAQGPGTEAFF. In nucleotides, the CDR3 is TGTGCCAGCAGCATGAGGGCACAGGGGCCGGGCACTGAAGCTTTCTTT. Full variable domain (missing parts from reference TRBV5-6 and TRBJ1-1): DAGVTQSPTHLIKTRGQQVTLRCSPKSGHDTVSWYQQALGQGPQFIFQYYEEEERQRGNFPDRFSGHQFPNYSSELNVNALLLGDSALYLCASSMRAQGPGTEAFFGQGTRLTVV.

V usage is TRBV7-8 and J usage is TRBJ2-1; D perhaps matches TRBD1 (7 bases). Trimming removed 1 base from V and 10 bases from J, with 11 bases in between. This CDR3 has 13 residues. Germline loops: CDR1 SGHVS, CDR2 FQNEAQ. DNA for the CDR3: TGTGCCAGCAGCTTAGGGGGGGACAGAGAGCAGTTCTTC. Encoded protein: CASSLGGDREQFF.

Many counts were recorded for this clonotype. This sequence joins TRBV12-3 or TRBV12-4 and TRBJ2-1, with 9 bases that match TRBD2. This CDR3 spans 14 amino acids. V shed 5 bases, J shed 6 bases, and the junction held 5 bases outside the gene matches. The CDR3 protein is CASSRLADINEQFF. As DNA, the CDR3 is TGTGCCAGCAGTAGACTAGCGGACATCAATGAGCAGTTCTTC.

The rearrangement links TRBV20-1 to TRBJ2-1; 11 bases are a match to TRBD2. The germline gives CDR1 DFQATT, CDR2 SNEGSKA (reference sequence). The length of the CDR3 is 14 residues. The junction had 3 bases not matched to a gene; V was cut back by 6 bases and J by 2 bases. Written as DNA, the CDR3 is TGCAGTGCCGTAGCGGGAGGGGCCTACAATGAGCAGTTCTTC. Its translation is CSAVAGGAYNEQFF.

The V and J genes are TRBV9 and TRBJ1-2; D may be TRBD1 (6 bases). V was pared by 0 bases and J by 6 bases, with 9 bases between. From germline, CDR1 is SGDLS and CDR2 YYNGEE. This CDR3 is built from 13 residues. The CDR3 coding sequence is TGTGCCAGCAGCGTAGAGGACAGCCATGGCTACACCTTC. Its translation is CASSVEDSHGYTF.

This clonotype was detected ten times or more. V and J are TRBV6-1 and TRBJ2-7, with unresolved D. V was shortened by 7 bases and J by 1 base, with 17 bases between the two germline ends. The CDR3 length is 15 residues. The V gene's germline CDR1 is MNHNS and CDR2 SASEGT. CDR3 bases: TGTGCCAGCACATACAACCACCTGGGATCCTACGAGCAGTACTTC. It specifies CASTYNHLGSYEQYF.

This clonotype was detected ten times or more. The rearrangement links TRBV7-2 to TRBJ2-3, with D perhaps TRBD2 (6 bases). Trimming took 3 bases from V and 5 from J, leaving 15 bases between them. The CDR3 runs 15 residues. Germline V gives CDR1 SGHTA, CDR2 FQGNSA. CDR3 nucleotides: TGTGCCAGCAGCTTCGCTGGACGGGGAGGAGATACGCAGTATTTT. Protein: CASSFAGRGGDTQYF.

This clonotype occurred many times. The J gene is TRBJ2-5, the V gene TRBV30; D is unclear. There are 12 residues in the CDR3. V dropped 4 bases and J dropped 4 bases, with 10 bases sitting between them. Germline V CDR1 and CDR2: GTSNPN, SVGIG (reference sequence). CDR3 loop: CAWIGEGETQYF. The CDR3 DNA sequence: TGTGCCTGGATTGGGGAAGGAGAGACCCAGTACTTC.

The table lists this clonotype with many counts. V usage is TRBV18 and J usage is TRBJ2-4; no definite D call. Germline-derived CDR1 and CDR2 are KGHSH and LQKENI. Trimming removed 0 bases at V and 7 bases at J, with 10 bases between. The length of the CDR3 is 14 residues. CDR3 DNA: TGTGCCAGCTCACCACCCAAACCGACCAACATTCAGTACTTC. Protein: CASSPPKPTNIQYF.

The J gene is TRBJ2-7, the V gene TRBV5-1, with TRBD1 as a possible D gene (6 bases). Per the germline V gene, CDR1 is SGHRS and CDR2 is YFSETQ. The CDR3 sequence is 14 residues long. V lost 3 bases and J lost 7, with 17 bases in between. The CDR3 DNA is TGCGCCAGCAGCTCGGGACAAGGCCCTGGGGAGCAGTACTTC. The encoded protein is CASSSGQGPGEQYF.

Ten or more counts support this clonotype. V and J are TRBV7-2 and TRBJ2-7; 13 bases line up with TRBD2. The J segment lost 2 bases and the V segment lost 4 bases, leaving 5 bases of the junction unmatched. Germline CDR1 SGHTA, CDR2 FQGNSA. This CDR3 region has 16 residues. The CDR3 DNA sequence: TGTGCCAGCAGCTCCCTGGGACTAGCGGGAACCTACGAGCAGTACTTC. It translates to CASSSLGLAGTYEQYF.

This clonotype was observed at least ten times. This chain connects TRBV12-3 or TRBV12-4 to TRBJ1-1, with 8 positions matching TRBD1. The V gene end was trimmed by 6 bases and the J gene end by 1 base; junction bases not matched to a gene: 7. The CDR3 contains 15 residues. This CDR3 is CASRKITGGNTEAFF. The CDR3 DNA reads as TGTGCCAGCAGGAAGATAACAGGGGGGAACACTGAAGCTTTCTTT.

This clonotype was counted at least ten times. The rearrangement joins TRBV12-3 or TRBV12-4 to TRBJ1-2, with 8 bases that match TRBD1. The CDR3 contains 12 residues. Trimming cost V 6 bases and J 7 bases; bases outside gene matches: 4. CDR3 sequence: CASSPRGLGYTF. Written as DNA, the CDR3 is TGTGCCAGCAGCCCCAGGGGGCTTGGCTACACCTTC.

This clonotype was counted at least ten times. This chain joins TRBV7-9 and TRBJ2-7; D remains unclear. Trimming removed 3 bases from V and 2 bases from J, with 5 bases in between. Germline CDR1 is SEHNR and CDR2 is FQNEAQ (reference sequence). CDR3 length: 12 residues. DNA of the CDR3: TGTGCCAGCAGCTTTGACACCTACGAGCAGTACTTC. It is translated as CASSFDTYEQYF.

Many counts were recorded for this clonotype. The chain links TRBV5-1 to TRBJ2-5, with D tentatively TRBD1 (6 bases). V was clipped by 4 bases and J by 1 base, with 17 bases between them. Germline CDR1 is SGHRS and CDR2 is YFSETQ. CDR3 length equals 16 residues. CDR3 amino acids: CASSRQSRTAQETQYF. The CDR3 DNA reads as TGCGCCAGCAGCCGCCAGAGCCGGACAGCCCAAGAGACCCAGTACTTC.

This clonotype was observed many times. The genes are TRBV27 and TRBJ2-1; D remains ambiguous. This CDR3 is built from 14 residues. V shed 6 bases and J shed 5 bases, with 14 bases lying between them. Germline values: CDR1 MNHEY, CDR2 SMNVEV (reference sequence). DNA for the CDR3: TGTGCCAGCAGCTGGGGTAGTAACGACAATGAGCAGTTCTTC. As protein: CASSWGSNDNEQFF.

The genes are TRBV5-6 and TRBJ1-1; possibly TRBD1 for D (6 bases). The V end lost 1 base, the J end lost 0 bases, and 10 bases lay between the germline ends. The CDR3 totals 15 residues. Germline CDR1 and CDR2: SGHDT and YYEEEE. CDR3 sequence: CASSLFNRVNTEAFF. In nucleotides, the CDR3 is TGTGCCAGCAGCTTGTTCAACAGGGTGAACACTGAAGCTTTCTTT. The variable domain in full, with the rest retrieved from reference TRBV5-6 and TRBJ1-1, is DAGVTQSPTHLIKTRGQQVTLRCSPKSGHDTVSWYQQALGQGPQFIFQYYEEEERQRGNFPDRFSGHQFPNYSSELNVNALLLGDSALYLCASSLFNRVNTEAFFGQGTRLTVV.